This T cell receptor beta chain derives from a study of siplizumab effects on memory and regulatory T cells. Looked up from germline, CDR1 is SGHRS and CDR2 is YFSETQ. V lost 3 bases, J lost 3 bases, and 2 bases stayed unmatched. The CDR3 is 14 amino acids. TCRdb keeps only in-frame clones here, not all; method: immunoSEQ multiplex PCR. This table has about 120,000 clones, 90% to 95% appearing once. This receptor was identified in a human donor in good health. The sample taken for sequencing was non-Treg CD4+ T cells sorted from blood. This rearrangement joins TRBV5-1 to TRBJ2-7; 11 bases agree with TRBD2. CDR3 sequence (DNA): TGCGCCAGCAGCTGGGGGACTAGCGGCTACGAGCAGTACTTC. Translating it yields CASSWGTSGYEQYF. Using reference TRBV5-1 and TRBJ2-7 for the parts outside the CDR3, the full variable domain is KAGVTQTPRYLIKTRGQQVTLSCSPISGHRSVSWYQQTPGQGLQFLFEYFSETQRNKGNFPGRFSGRQFSNSRSEMNVSTLELGDSALYLCASSWGTSGYEQYFGPGTRLTVT.